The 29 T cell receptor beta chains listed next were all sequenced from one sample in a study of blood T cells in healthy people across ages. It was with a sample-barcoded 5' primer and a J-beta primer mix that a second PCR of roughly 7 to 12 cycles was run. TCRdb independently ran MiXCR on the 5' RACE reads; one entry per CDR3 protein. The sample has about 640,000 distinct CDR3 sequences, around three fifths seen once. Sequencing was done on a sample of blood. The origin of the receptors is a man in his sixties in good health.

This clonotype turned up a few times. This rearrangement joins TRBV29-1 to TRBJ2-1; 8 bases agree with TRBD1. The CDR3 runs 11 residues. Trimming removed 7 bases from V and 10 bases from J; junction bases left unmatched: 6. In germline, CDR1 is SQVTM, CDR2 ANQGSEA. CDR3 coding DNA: TGCAGCGCTCCGACAGGGGAAGAGCAGTTCTTC. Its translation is CSAPTGEEQFF.

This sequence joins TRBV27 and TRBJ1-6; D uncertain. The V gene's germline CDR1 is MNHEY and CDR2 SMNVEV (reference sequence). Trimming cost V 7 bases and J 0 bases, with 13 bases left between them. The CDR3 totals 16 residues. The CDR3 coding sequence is TGTGCCAGCACCATGACTGGGCGCTCCTATAATTCACCCCTCCACTTT. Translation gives CASTMTGRSYNSPLHF.

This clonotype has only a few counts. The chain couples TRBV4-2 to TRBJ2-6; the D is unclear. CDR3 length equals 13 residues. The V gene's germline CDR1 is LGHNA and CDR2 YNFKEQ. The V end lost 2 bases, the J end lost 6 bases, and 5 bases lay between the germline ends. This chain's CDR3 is CASSQTVANVLTF. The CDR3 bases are TGTGCCAGCAGCCAAACTGTGGCCAACGTCCTGACTTTC.

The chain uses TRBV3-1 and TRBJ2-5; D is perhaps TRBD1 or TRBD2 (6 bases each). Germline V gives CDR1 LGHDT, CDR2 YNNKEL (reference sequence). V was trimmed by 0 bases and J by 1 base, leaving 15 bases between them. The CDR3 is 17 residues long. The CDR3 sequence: CASSQDPYTGAQETQYF. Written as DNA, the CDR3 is TGTGCCAGCAGCCAAGACCCATACACGGGGGCCCAAGAGACCCAGTACTTC.

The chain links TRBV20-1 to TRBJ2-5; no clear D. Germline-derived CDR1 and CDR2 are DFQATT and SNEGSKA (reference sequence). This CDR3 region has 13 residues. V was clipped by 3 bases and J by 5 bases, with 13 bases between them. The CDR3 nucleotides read TGCAGTGCTAGGGAAAGTAATCGGGAGACCCAGTACTTC. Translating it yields CSARESNRETQYF.

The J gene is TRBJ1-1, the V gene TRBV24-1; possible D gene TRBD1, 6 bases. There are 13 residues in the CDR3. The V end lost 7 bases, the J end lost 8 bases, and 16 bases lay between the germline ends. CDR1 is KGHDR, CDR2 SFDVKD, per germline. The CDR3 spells CATRALARGEAFF. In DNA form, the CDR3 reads TGTGCCACCAGAGCTCTCGCCAGGGGCGAAGCTTTCTTT.

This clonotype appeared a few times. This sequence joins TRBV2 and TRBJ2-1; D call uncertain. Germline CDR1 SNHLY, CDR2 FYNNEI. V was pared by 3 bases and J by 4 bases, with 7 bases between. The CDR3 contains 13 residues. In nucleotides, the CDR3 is TGTGCCAGCAGTGACAACGAGTACAATGAGCAGTTCTTC. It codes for CASSDNEYNEQFF. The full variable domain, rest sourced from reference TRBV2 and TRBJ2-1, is EPEVTQTPSHQVTQMGQEVILRCVPISNHLYFYWYRQILGQKVEFLVSFYNNEISEKSEIFDDQFSVERPDGSNFTLKIRSTKLEDSAMYFCASSDNEYNEQFFGPGTRLTVL.

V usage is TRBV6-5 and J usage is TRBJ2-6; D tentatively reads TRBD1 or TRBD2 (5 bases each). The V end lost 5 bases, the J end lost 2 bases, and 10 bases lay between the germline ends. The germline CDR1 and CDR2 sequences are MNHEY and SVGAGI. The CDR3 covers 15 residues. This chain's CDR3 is CASSDEGTGANVLTF. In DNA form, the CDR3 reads TGTGCCAGCAGTGACGAGGGGACTGGGGCCAACGTCCTGACTTTC.

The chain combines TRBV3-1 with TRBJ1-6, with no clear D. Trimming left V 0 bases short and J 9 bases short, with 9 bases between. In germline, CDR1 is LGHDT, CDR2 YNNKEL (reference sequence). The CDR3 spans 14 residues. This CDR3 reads CASSQDMGFSPLHF. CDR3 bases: TGTGCCAGCAGCCAAGATATGGGGTTTTCACCCCTCCACTTT.

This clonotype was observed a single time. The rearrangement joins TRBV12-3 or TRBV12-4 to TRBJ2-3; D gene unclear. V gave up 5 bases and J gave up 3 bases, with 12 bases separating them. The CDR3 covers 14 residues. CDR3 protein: CASSSSVGTDTQYF. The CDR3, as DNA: TGTGCCAGCAGTAGTTCGGTTGGGACAGATACGCAGTATTTT.

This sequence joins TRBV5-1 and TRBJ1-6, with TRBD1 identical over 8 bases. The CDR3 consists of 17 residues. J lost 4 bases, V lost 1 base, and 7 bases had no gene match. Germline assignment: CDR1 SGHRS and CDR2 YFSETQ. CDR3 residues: CASSLQGASLYNSPLHF. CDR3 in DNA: TGCGCCAGCAGCTTGCAGGGGGCGAGTTTATATAATTCACCCCTCCACTTT.

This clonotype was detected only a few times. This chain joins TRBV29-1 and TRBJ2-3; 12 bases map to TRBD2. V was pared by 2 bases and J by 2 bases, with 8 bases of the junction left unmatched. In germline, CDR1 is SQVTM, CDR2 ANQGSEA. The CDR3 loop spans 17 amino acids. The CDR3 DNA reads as TGCAGCGTTGAAAGGCTAGCGGGGGGGGACCCCACAGATACGCAGTATTTT. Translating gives CSVERLAGGDPTDTQYF.

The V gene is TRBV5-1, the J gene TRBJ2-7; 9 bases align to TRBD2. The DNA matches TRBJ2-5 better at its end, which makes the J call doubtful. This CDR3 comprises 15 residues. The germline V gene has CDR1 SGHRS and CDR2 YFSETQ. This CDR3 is CASRLAGSPGETQYF. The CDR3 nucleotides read TGCGCCAGCAGGCTAGCGGGGAGCCCGGGCGAGACCCAGTACTTC.

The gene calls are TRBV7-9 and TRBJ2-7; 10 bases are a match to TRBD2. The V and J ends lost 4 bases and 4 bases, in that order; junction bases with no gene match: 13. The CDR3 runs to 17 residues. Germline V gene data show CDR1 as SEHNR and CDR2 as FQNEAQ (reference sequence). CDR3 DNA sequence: TGTGCCAGCAGCTCGTGGACTAGCGGCGCCGTGGGGTACGAGCAGTACTTC. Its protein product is CASSSWTSGAVGYEQYF.

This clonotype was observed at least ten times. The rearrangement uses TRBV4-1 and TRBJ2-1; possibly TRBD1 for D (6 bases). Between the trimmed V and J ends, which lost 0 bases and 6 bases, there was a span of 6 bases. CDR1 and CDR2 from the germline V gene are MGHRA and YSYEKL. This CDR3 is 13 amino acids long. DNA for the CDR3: TGCGCCAGCAGCCAAGAAGGGGGCAATGAGCAGTTCTTC. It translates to CASSQEGGNEQFF.

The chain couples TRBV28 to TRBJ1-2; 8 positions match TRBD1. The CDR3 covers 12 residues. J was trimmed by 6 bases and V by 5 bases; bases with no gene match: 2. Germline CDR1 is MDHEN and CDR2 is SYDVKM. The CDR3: CASSTGGNGYTF. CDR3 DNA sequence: TGTGCCAGCAGTACAGGGGGGAATGGCTACACCTTC.

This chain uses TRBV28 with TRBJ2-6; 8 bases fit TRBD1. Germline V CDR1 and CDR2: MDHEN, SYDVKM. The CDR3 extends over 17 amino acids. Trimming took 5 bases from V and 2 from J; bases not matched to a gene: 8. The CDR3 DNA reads TGTGCCAGCAGTGGTGGACAGGGAGGCGCTGGGGCCAACGTCCTGACTTTC. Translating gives CASSGGQGGAGANVLTF. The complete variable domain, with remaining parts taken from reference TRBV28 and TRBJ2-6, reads DVKVTQSSRYLVKRTGEKVFLECVQDMDHENMFWYRQDPGLGLRLIYFSYDVKMKEKGDIPEGYSVSREKKERFSLILESASTNQTSMYLCASSGGQGGAGANVLTFGAGSRLTVL.

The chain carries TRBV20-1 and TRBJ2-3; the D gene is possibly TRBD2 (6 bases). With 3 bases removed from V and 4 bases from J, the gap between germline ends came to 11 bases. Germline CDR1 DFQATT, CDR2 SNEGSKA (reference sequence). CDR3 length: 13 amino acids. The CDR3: CSARREEADTQYF. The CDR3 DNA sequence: TGCAGTGCTAGGAGGGAGGAGGCAGATACGCAGTATTTT.

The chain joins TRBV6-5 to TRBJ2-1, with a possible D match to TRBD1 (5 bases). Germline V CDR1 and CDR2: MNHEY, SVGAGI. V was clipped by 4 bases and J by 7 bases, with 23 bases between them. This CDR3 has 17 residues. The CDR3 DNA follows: TGTGCCAGCAGTTCACTTAAAAGACAGAGGTCTGGGAATGAGCAGTTCTTC. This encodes CASSSLKRQRSGNEQFF.

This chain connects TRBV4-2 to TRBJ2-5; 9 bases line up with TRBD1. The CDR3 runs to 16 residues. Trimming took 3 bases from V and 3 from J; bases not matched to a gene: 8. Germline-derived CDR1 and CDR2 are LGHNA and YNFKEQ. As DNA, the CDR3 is TGTGCCAGCAGCCAGAGGAGGGGACAGGGTGAAGAGACCCAGTACTTC. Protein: CASSQRRGQGEETQYF.

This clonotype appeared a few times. CDR3 bases: TGTGCCAGCAGCCAAGTGGTAGCGGGGGGTGACGTGCAGTTCTTC. Translated: CASSQVVAGGDVQFF. This rearrangement joins TRBV14 to TRBJ2-1, with 10 bases aligning to TRBD2. J gave up 12 bases and V 1 base, and 9 bases lay outside the gene matches. Germline V gene sequence: CDR1 SGHDN, CDR2 FVKESK. This CDR3 comprises 15 residues.

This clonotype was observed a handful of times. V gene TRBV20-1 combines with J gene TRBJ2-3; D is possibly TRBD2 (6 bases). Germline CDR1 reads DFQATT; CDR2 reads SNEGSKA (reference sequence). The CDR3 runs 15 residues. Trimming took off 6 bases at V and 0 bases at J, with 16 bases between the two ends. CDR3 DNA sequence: TGCAGTGCCCCCCTGGCGGGGCTGAGCACAGATACGCAGTATTTT. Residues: CSAPLAGLSTDTQYF.

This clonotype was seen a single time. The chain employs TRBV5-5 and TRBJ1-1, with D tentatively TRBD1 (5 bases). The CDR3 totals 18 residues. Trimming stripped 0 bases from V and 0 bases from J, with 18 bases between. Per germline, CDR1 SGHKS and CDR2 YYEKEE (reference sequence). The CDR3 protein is CASSLAPTGTLMNTEAFF. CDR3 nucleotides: TGTGCCAGCAGCTTGGCCCCAACAGGAACTCTAATGAACACTGAAGCTTTCTTT.

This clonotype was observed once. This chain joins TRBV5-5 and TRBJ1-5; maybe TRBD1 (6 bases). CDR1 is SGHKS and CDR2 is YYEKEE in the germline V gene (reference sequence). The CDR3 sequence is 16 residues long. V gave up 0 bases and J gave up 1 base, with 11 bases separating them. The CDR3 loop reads CASSLETGRSNQPQHF. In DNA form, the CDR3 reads TGTGCCAGCAGCTTGGAGACAGGCCGCAGCAATCAGCCCCAGCATTTT. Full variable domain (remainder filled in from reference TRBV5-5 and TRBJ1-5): DAGVTQSPTHLIKTRGQQVTLRCSPISGHKSVSWYQQVLGQGPQFIFQYYEKEERGRGNFPDRFSARQFPNYSSELNVNALLLGDSALYLCASSLETGRSNQPQHFGDGTRLSIL.

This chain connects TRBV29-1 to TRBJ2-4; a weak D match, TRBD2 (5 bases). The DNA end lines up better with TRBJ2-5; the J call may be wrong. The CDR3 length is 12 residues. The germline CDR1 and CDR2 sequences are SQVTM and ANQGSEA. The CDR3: CSVAITGETQYF. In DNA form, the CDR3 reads TGCAGCGTTGCCATAACGGGGGAGACCCAGTACTTC.

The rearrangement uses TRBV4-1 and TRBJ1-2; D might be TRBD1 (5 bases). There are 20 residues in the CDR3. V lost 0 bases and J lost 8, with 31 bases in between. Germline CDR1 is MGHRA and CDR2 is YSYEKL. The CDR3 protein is CASSQEVGRKGPGGIGGYTF. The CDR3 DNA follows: TGCGCCAGCAGCCAAGAAGTGGGTCGGAAGGGGCCTGGGGGAATTGGGGGCTACACCTTC.

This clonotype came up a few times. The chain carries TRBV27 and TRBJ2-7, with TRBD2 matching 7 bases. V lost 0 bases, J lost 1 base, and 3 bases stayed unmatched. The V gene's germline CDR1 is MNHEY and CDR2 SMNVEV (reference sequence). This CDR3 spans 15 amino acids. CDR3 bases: TGTGCCAGCAGTTTATCGGGCGGGGGATCCTACGAGCAGTACTTC. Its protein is CASSLSGGGSYEQYF.

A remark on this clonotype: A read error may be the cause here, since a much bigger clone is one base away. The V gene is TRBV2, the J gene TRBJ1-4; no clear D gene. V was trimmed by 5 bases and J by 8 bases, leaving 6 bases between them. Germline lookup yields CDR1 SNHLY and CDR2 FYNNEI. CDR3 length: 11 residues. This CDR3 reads CASSIKEKLFF. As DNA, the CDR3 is TGTGCCAGCAGTATCAAGGAAAAACTGTTTTTT.

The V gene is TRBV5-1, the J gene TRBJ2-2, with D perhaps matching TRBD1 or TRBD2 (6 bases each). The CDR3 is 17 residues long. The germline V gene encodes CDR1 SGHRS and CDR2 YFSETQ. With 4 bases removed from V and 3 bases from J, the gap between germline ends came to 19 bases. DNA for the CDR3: TGCGCCAGCAGCCCAACCGGGGGCACCTACGACACCGGGGAGCTGTTTTTT. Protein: CASSPTGGTYDTGELFF.